One and the same sample provided the 14 T cell receptor beta chains below, sequenced in a study of CD8 T cells in ankylosing spondylitis. TCRdb re-called the 5' RACE reads with MiXCR, one entry per CDR3 protein. The sample has around 340,000 distinct CDR3 sequences, 14% to 15% seen once. What was sequenced was blood, either unsorted or a sorted T cell fraction (not recorded which). The receptors come from a male donor with ankylosing spondylitis or in good health (not recorded which).

This sequence joins TRBV9 and TRBJ2-7, with TRBD1 matching 11 bases. V trimming: 0 bases; J trimming: 2 bases; junction bases outside the gene matches: 4. The CDR3 sequence is 16 residues long. Per the germline V gene, CDR1 is SGDLS and CDR2 is YYNGEE. The DNA for the CDR3 is TGTGCCAGCAGCGTAGAAGTGGGACAGGGGGCCTACGAGCAGTACTTC. This gives the protein CASSVEVGQGAYEQYF.

The rearrangement uses TRBV25-1 and TRBJ2-7, with D tentatively TRBD1 or TRBD2 (5 bases each). V was pared by 3 bases and J by 4 bases, with 19 bases between. Germline assignment: CDR1 MGHDK and CDR2 SYGVNS. CDR3 length equals 16 residues. The CDR3 sequence is CASSDGPGARGYEQYF. The CDR3 region has the DNA TGTGCCAGCAGTGATGGACCCGGGGCCCGCGGTTACGAGCAGTACTTC.

Details on this clonotype: This may be a read error, as it is one base from a much larger clone. This chain joins TRBV5-1 and TRBJ2-3; 8 bases are a match to TRBD2. The CDR3 runs 14 residues. In germline, CDR1 is SGHRS, CDR2 YFSETQ. The CDR3 reads CAGRTSRSTDTQYF. CDR3 coding DNA: TGCGCCGGCAGGACTAGCAGAAGCACAGATACGCAGTATTTT.

This clonotype turned up a few times. The chain joins TRBV2 to TRBJ2-1; D is perhaps TRBD2 (6 bases). Germline V gene lookup returns CDR1 SNHLY and CDR2 FYNNEI. Trimming took 6 bases from V and 8 from J, leaving 11 bases between them. The CDR3 loop spans 12 amino acids. The CDR3, as DNA: TGTGCCAGCAGGGAGGGGTGGGATGAGCAGTTCTTC. Amino acids: CASREGWDEQFF.

V and J are TRBV14 and TRBJ1-2; D uncertain. CDR3 size: 12 residues. Trimming took 5 bases from V and 4 from J, leaving 8 bases between them. CDR1 and CDR2 from the germline V gene are SGHDN and FVKESK. CDR3 region: CASSRTVYGYTF. The CDR3 DNA is TGTGCCAGCAGCAGGACCGTCTATGGCTACACCTTC.

The genes are TRBV5-1 and TRBJ2-2; a possible D gene is TRBD2 (6 bases). V was cut by 7 bases and J by 2 bases, with 12 bases left in between. Germline lookup yields CDR1 SGHRS and CDR2 YFSETQ. The CDR3 is made up of 14 amino acids. CDR3 coding DNA: TGCGCCAGCCGCGGGACGGAAAACACCGGGGAGCTGTTTTTT. Translated, it gives CASRGTENTGELFF.

This clonotype appeared many times. V is TRBV12-3 or TRBV12-4 and J is TRBJ1-5, with D possibly being TRBD1 (5 bases). The CDR3 is 14 amino acids. Trimming removed 3 bases from V and 4 bases from J, with 10 bases in between. CDR3 residues: CASSFGTTNQPQHF. The CDR3 DNA follows: TGTGCCAGCAGTTTCGGGACGACTAATCAGCCCCAGCATTTT.

This chain links TRBV5-5 with TRBJ2-7; D is perhaps TRBD1 (6 bases). This CDR3 contains 16 residues. V dropped 1 base and J dropped 7 bases, with 21 bases sitting between them. Germline CDR1 and CDR2: SGHKS and YYEKEE (reference sequence). CDR3 bases: TGTGCCAGCAGCTTGTATCTCGGCAGGGGATCAGGGGAGCAGTACTTC. This translates into CASSLYLGRGSGEQYF.

There are a few counts of this clonotype. The rearrangement joins TRBV5-1 to TRBJ1-1; weak D call: TRBD1 (5 bases). This CDR3 comprises 14 residues. Germline CDR1 and CDR2: SGHRS and YFSETQ. The V end was cut by 1 base, the J end by 2 bases, with 9 bases between. Written as DNA, the CDR3 is TGCGCCAGCAGCTTGACGGACACTAACACTGAAGCTTTCTTT. The encoded protein is CASSLTDTNTEAFF.

On this clonotype itself: At one of its ends the junction is not consistent with the germline gene, which may arise from a read error. This rearrangement joins TRBV6-5 to TRBJ2-1; D unclear. CDR1 and CDR2 (germline): MNHEY, SVGAGI. The CDR3 is 12 amino acids. The CDR3, as DNA: TGTGGCAGCAGCCACACTAAGTTTGAGCAGTTCTTC. Protein: CGSSHTKFEQFF.

Turning to this clonotype: The final CDR3 position lacks the conserved phenylalanine or tryptophan, pointing to a likely read error. The CDR3: CASSFTDPPLHL. CDR3 nucleotide sequence: TGTGCCAGCAGTTTCACAGACCCACCCCTCCACCTT. V and J are TRBV12-3 or TRBV12-4 and TRBJ1-6; D ambiguous. Trimming shortened V by 3 bases and J by 11 bases, and 8 bases separated the two germline ends. This CDR3 is built from 12 residues.

This clonotype came up many times. This chain links TRBV7-9 with TRBJ1-4; D uncertain. Germline V gives CDR1 SEHNR, CDR2 FQNEAQ (reference sequence). V was trimmed by 6 bases and J by 4 bases, leaving 9 bases between them. This CDR3 region has 13 residues. Here the CDR3 reads CASRRVDNEKLFF. The CDR3 DNA reads as TGTGCCAGCAGGAGGGTCGATAATGAAAAACTGTTTTTT. The complete variable domain, with remaining parts taken from reference TRBV7-9 and TRBJ1-4, reads DTGVSQNPRHKITKRGQNVTFRCDPISEHNRLYWYRQTLGQGPEFLTYFQNEAQLEKSRLLSDRFSAERPKGSFSTLEIQRTEQGDSAMYLCASRRVDNEKLFFGSGTQLSVL.

This clonotype came up a few times. The chain links TRBV11-2 to TRBJ2-1; no firm D call. CDR1 and CDR2 (germline): SGHAT, FQNNGV. Trimming shortened V by 3 bases and J by 10 bases, and 10 bases separated the two germline ends. The CDR3 sequence is 12 residues long. CDR3 amino acids: CASSFWTKEQFF. CDR3 DNA sequence: TGTGCCAGCAGCTTTTGGACGAAAGAGCAGTTCTTC.

The chain uses TRBV30 and TRBJ2-3; 7 positions agree with TRBD2. The CDR3 has 13 residues. V lost 4 bases and J lost 5; bases outside the gene matches: 6. The V gene's germline CDR1 is GTSNPN and CDR2 SVGIG (reference sequence). The CDR3 protein is CAWNRGEGDTQYF. CDR3 DNA sequence: TGTGCCTGGAACAGAGGGGAGGGAGATACGCAGTATTTT.